These 2 T cell receptor beta chains originate from one sample sequenced in a study of blood T cell repertoires in COVID-19. TCRdb's table, derived via immunoSEQ multiplex PCR, lists solely in-frame clones and lacks some. Of around 320,000 clones in the sample, about 90% are singletons; the top ten hold approximately 2.2%. The source material was peripheral blood. The source is a man younger than 35 with active or convalescent COVID-19.

This clone appeared a single time. The V gene is TRBV5-6, the J gene TRBJ2-1; 9 bases map to TRBD1. V dropped 0 bases and J dropped 2; count of bases not matched to a gene: 3. This CDR3 is 16 amino acids long. The germline V gene encodes CDR1 SGHDT and CDR2 YYEEEE. The CDR3 DNA reads TGTGCCAGCAGCTTGGGCCGACAGGGGGCCTACAATGAGCAGTTCTTC. Protein: CASSLGRQGAYNEQFF.

V gene TRBV27 combines with J gene TRBJ1-1; D is undetermined. Germline V gene sequence: CDR1 MNHEY, CDR2 SMNVEV (reference sequence). The CDR3 is 17 residues long. The V gene lost 1 base and the J gene lost 1 base, with 16 bases spanning the gap. The CDR3 region has the DNA TGTGCCAGCAGTTTATTCACACTAAAGACGGGGAACACTGAAGCTTTCTTT. Translating it yields CASSLFTLKTGNTEAFF.